This T cell receptor beta chain comes out of a study of T cell changes during pregnancy in multiple sclerosis. Using immunoSEQ multiplex PCR, the repertoire was profiled, and TCRdb retains in-frame clones only, with some absent. The sample consists of 69,000 or so clones, approximately 92% of them appearing once. The CDR3 totals 16 residues. The V gene's germline CDR1 is SEHNR and CDR2 FQNEAQ (reference sequence). V lost 6 bases and J 6 bases, leaving 21 bases between the germline ends. Material: peripheral blood, obtained in the third trimester of pregnancy. The TCR comes from a female donor in good health, enrolled as a control in a pregnancy study. The rearrangement joins TRBV7-9 to TRBJ2-1, with D maybe TRBD2 (5 bases). The CDR3 loop reads CASRARRGSTLNEQFF. The CDR3 nucleotides are TGTGCCAGCAGAGCTCGACGGGGTTCAACCCTCAATGAGCAGTTCTTC.